This paragraph covers one TCR beta chain sequence. The source of the sample is a study of blood T cell repertoires in COVID-19. Study in general: COVID-19 samples from acute and convalescent phases originated in the United States, Italy and Spain.

TCRdb keeps only in-frame clones here, not all; method: immunoSEQ multiplex PCR. Of a few hundred thousand clones in the sample, approximately 90% were seen once. Those who participated ranged in age from roughly 18 to 95 years and resided in some 24 US areas. Cohorts were assigned according to the clinical history that participants reported. The sequence was collected from a woman under 30 who had recovered from COVID-19. The sequencing input was PBMCs or T cells enriched from blood (not recorded which).

CDR3 DNA sequence: TGTGCCAGTAGTATAGAGAGACAGGGCCAGCCCCAGCATTTT. The encoded protein is CASSIERQGQPQHF. J is TRBJ1-5 and V is TRBV19; the match to TRBD1 covers 7 bases. The J segment lost 7 bases and the V segment lost 0 bases, leaving 3 bases of the junction unmatched. The germline CDR1 and CDR2 sequences are LNHDA and SQIVND (reference sequence). This CDR3 is 14 amino acids long.